The 4 T cell receptor beta chains listed next were all sequenced from one sample in a study of T cells after yellow fever vaccination. TCRdb ran MiXCR on the 5' RACE reads and lists one entry per CDR3 protein. Of approximately 510,000 distinct CDR3 sequences listed, less than 25% are singletons. Sequencing was performed on PBMCs, taken approximately 22 days after the first yellow fever vaccination. The receptors stem from a man aged 18 to 30 who received the YFV17D yellow fever vaccine.

The chain joins TRBV28 to TRBJ1-1; D gene ambiguous. The ends were cut back, 8 bases at V and 0 bases at J, with 1 base in the middle. The CDR3 has 10 amino acids. Germline V gene data show CDR1 as MDHEN and CDR2 as SYDVKM. In nucleotides, the CDR3 is TGTGCCAGCTTGAACACTGAAGCTTTCTTT. Its protein is CASLNTEAFF.

The rearrangement uses TRBV5-4 and TRBJ2-5, with a possible D match to TRBD1 (5 bases). This CDR3 contains 13 residues. Germline-derived CDR1 and CDR2 are SGHNT and YYREEE (reference sequence). Trimming left V 0 bases short and J 4 bases short, with 7 bases between. The CDR3 bases are TGTGCCAGCAGCTTGGTAGGGGCAGAGACCCAGTACTTC. It specifies CASSLVGAETQYF.

This clonotype has ten or more counts. The genes are TRBV5-1 and TRBJ2-2, with 9 bases lining up with TRBD2. CDR1 is SGHRS, CDR2 YFSETQ, per germline. J was trimmed by 6 bases and V by 3 bases; bases with no gene match: 3. The length of the CDR3 is 14 residues. The CDR3 nucleotides are TGCGCCAGCAGCTCGGGACTAGCCTCCGGGGAGCTGTTTTTT. Translation gives CASSSGLASGELFF.

In this sample, this clonotype turned up a few times. This chain joins TRBV6-5 and TRBJ1-1; D is perhaps TRBD1 (5 bases). Germline values: CDR1 MNHEY, CDR2 SVGAGI. This CDR3 spans 14 amino acids. The V end lost 6 bases, the J end lost 7 bases, and 18 bases lay between the germline ends. CDR3 bases: TGTGCCAGCAGGATTAAACAGGCGCCGGGTGAAGCTTTCTTT. Its protein is CASRIKQAPGEAFF.